The 17 T cell receptor beta chains below come from one sample, sequenced in a study of T cell repertoires in cytomegalovirus infection. TCRdb reanalysed the reads using MiXCR and keeps one entry per CDR3 protein. Among around 43,000 distinct CDR3 sequences listed, 20% to 25% were seen once. The antigens these receptors bind are not known. Sample: PBMCs, sequenced either directly or after in vitro stimulation (not recorded which). Source of these receptors: a human donor in good health (CMV status not recorded). Some clones in this sample may be carry-over from other donors' samples.

This clonotype was seen more than once but under ten times. J is TRBJ2-7 and V is TRBV2; D possibly corresponds to TRBD1 (5 bases). The CDR3 loop spans 15 amino acids. The germline CDR1 and CDR2 sequences are SNHLY and FYNNEI. Trimming cost V 7 bases and J 1 base, with 17 bases left between them. CDR3 nucleotide sequence: TGTGCCAGCACCTTCCAGGCAGGGTTTTCCTACGAGCAGTACTTC. Amino acids: CASTFQAGFSYEQYF.

This chain joins TRBV27 and TRBJ2-5; D remains ambiguous. V gave up 4 bases and J gave up 5 bases, with 14 bases separating them. CDR1 and CDR2 from the germline V gene are MNHEY and SMNVEV (reference sequence). The CDR3 sequence is 14 residues long. The CDR3 region has the DNA TGTGCCAGCAGTTCCCTGACAACCCAGGAGACCCAGTACTTC. Protein: CASSSLTTQETQYF.

This clonotype has just a few counts. The rearrangement joins TRBV5-1 to TRBJ2-7, with 7 nucleotides matching TRBD2. This CDR3 spans 15 amino acids. Germline assignment: CDR1 SGHRS and CDR2 YFSETQ. Losses at the gene ends were 0 bases for V and 5 bases for J; bases not matched to a gene: 8. The CDR3 nucleotides are TGCGCCAGCAGCTTGGAGGGCCCTAGCGGTGACGAGCAGTACTTC. The encoded protein is CASSLEGPSGDEQYF.

This sequence joins TRBV11-3 and TRBJ2-7, with no clear D. V lost 3 bases, J lost 6 bases, and 9 bases lay in between. This CDR3 spans 12 amino acids. Germline loops: CDR1 SGHNT, CDR2 YENEEA. Written as DNA, the CDR3 is TGTGCCAGCAGCTTTTGGGATGGCGAGCAGTACTTC. Translation gives CASSFWDGEQYF.

The chain is built from TRBV6-2 or TRBV6-3 and TRBJ1-6; D gene uncertain. The CDR3 runs 15 residues. Trimming removed 4 bases from V and 7 bases from J, with 14 bases in between. CDR1 is MNHEY, CDR2 SVGEGT, per germline. CDR3 loop: CASSLSGLPNSPLHF. CDR3 nucleotides: TGTGCCAGCAGTTTATCCGGGTTACCCAATTCACCCCTCCACTTT.

Only a few counts were recorded for this clonotype. The gene calls are TRBV28 and TRBJ1-1; no clear D. Germline V gene lookup returns CDR1 MDHEN and CDR2 SYDVKM. V was trimmed by 5 bases and J by 1 base, leaving 14 bases between them. The CDR3 consists of 15 residues. The CDR3 nucleotides read TGTGCCAGCAGTCCGCGATTCCTGGGGAACACTGAAGCTTTCTTT. Amino acids: CASSPRFLGNTEAFF.

Relative to its sample, this clonotype is medium-sized (0.01 to 0.1%). V usage is TRBV7-2 and J usage is TRBJ1-2; 8 bases agree with TRBD1. This CDR3 is built from 17 residues. The V segment lost 0 bases and the J segment 4 bases; nucleotides outside the gene matches: 10. The V gene's germline CDR1 is SGHTA and CDR2 FQGNSA. CDR3 sequence: CASSLATGQGYSYGYTF. The CDR3 DNA reads TGTGCCAGCAGCTTAGCGACTGGACAGGGCTATAGCTATGGCTACACCTTC.

By sample share, this clonotype is medium-sized. The chain is built from TRBV7-2 and TRBJ2-7; TRBD2 agrees at 9 bases. CDR3 size: 14 residues. V shed 5 bases, J shed 4 bases, and the junction held 6 bases outside the gene matches. CDR1 and CDR2 (germline): SGHTA, FQGNSA. CDR3 protein: CASSPAGGGYEQYF. CDR3 nucleotide sequence: TGTGCCAGCAGCCCCGCGGGGGGGGGATACGAGCAGTACTTC.

This clonotype was observed a handful of times. J is TRBJ1-1 and V is TRBV12-3 or TRBV12-4, with D unclear. Trimming shortened V by 5 bases and J by 1 base, and 20 bases separated the two germline ends. This CDR3 spans 17 amino acids. The CDR3 here is CASSTQTASHGNTEAFF. CDR3 nucleotides: TGTGCCAGCAGTACCCAAACAGCTTCCCACGGGAACACTGAAGCTTTCTTT.

This clonotype was counted ten times or more. This rearrangement joins TRBV12-3 or TRBV12-4 to TRBJ2-3; no firm D call. The length of the CDR3 is 12 residues. V was shortened by 5 bases and J by 0 bases, with 3 bases between the two germline ends. CDR3 protein: CASSPSTDTQYF. Written as DNA, the CDR3 is TGTGCCAGCAGTCCGAGCACAGATACGCAGTATTTT.

The chain recombines TRBV6-4 with TRBJ1-1, with 8 bases matching TRBD1. The CDR3 contains 15 residues. Germline V gene lookup returns CDR1 MRHNA and CDR2 SNTAGT. Unmatched junction bases numbered 13, after V lost 8 bases and J lost 5 bases. DNA for the CDR3: TGTGCCAGCCCGAGGCCAGGGGGCGTTAGGACTGAAGCTTTCTTT. Translation: CASPRPGGVRTEAFF.

The genes are TRBV6-6 and TRBJ2-3; no clear D. V gave up 0 bases and J gave up 2 bases, with 9 bases separating them. The CDR3 is made up of 15 amino acids. The germline CDR1 and CDR2 sequences are MNHNY and SVGAGI (reference sequence). Written as DNA, the CDR3 is TGTGCCAGCAGTTACTCGACCCTAGTCACAGATACGCAGTATTTT. Its translation is CASSYSTLVTDTQYF.

This clonotype was counted only a few times. The rearrangement links TRBV5-4 to TRBJ2-1; D unclear. V lost 4 bases and J 7 bases, leaving 6 bases between the germline ends. Germline loops: CDR1 SGHNT, CDR2 YYREEE (reference sequence). The CDR3 runs 11 residues. CDR3 DNA: TGTGCCAGCAGCATCCGGAATGAGCAGTTCTTC. Amino acids: CASSIRNEQFF.

About this clonotype itself: A single base separates this from a much larger clone, so it may be a read error. V and J are TRBV12-3 or TRBV12-4 and TRBJ1-5, with 8 bases matching TRBD1. There are 15 residues in the CDR3. The CDR3 loop reads CVSSSLGTGDQPQHF. The CDR3 DNA is TGTGTCAGCAGCTCCCTAGGGACAGGCGATCAGCCCCAGCATTTT.

The chain links TRBV5-1 to TRBJ2-5, with D possibly being TRBD2 (5 bases). This CDR3 is built from 15 residues. Germline lookup yields CDR1 SGHRS and CDR2 YFSETQ. V lost 8 bases to trimming and J lost 5 bases, with 22 bases between them. CDR3 region: CASQLNINPGETQYF. The CDR3 DNA follows: TGCGCCAGTCAACTAAACATAAACCCGGGGGAGACCCAGTACTTC.

By share of the sample, this clonotype is medium-sized. V gene TRBV6-5 combines with J gene TRBJ2-2; a weak D match, TRBD1 (6 bases). Trimming stripped 4 bases from V and 5 bases from J, with 8 bases between. The CDR3 consists of 13 residues. The germline gives CDR1 MNHEY, CDR2 SVGAGI. CDR3 sequence reads: CASSLTGTGELFF. CDR3 DNA: TGTGCCAGCAGTTTAACAGGGACCGGGGAGCTGTTTTTT.

About this clonotype itself: An end of the junction does not agree with germline; a read error may underlie this. The genes are TRBV19 and TRBJ1-1; possibly TRBD1 for D (5 bases). Germline CDR1 reads LNHDA; CDR2 reads SQIVND (reference sequence). The CDR3 runs 13 residues. CDR3 in DNA: TGTGCCAGTAGGGTGGGGCTGAACACTGAAGCTTTATTT. It specifies CASRVGLNTEALF.